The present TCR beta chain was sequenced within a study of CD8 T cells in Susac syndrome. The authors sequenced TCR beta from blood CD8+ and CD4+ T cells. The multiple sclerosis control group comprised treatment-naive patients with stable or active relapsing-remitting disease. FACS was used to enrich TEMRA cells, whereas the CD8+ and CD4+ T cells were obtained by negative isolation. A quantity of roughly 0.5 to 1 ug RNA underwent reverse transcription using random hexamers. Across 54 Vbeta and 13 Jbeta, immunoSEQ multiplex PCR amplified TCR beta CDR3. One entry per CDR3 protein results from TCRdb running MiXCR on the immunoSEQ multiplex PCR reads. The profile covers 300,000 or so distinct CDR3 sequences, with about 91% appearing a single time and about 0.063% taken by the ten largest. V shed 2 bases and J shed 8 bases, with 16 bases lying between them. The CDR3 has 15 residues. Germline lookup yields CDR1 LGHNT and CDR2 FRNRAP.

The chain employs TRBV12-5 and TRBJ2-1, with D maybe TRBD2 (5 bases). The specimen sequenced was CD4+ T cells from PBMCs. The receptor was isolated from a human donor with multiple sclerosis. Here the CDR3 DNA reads TGTGCTAGTGGTTTGCATTTGACTACGGTAGATGAGCAGTTCTTC. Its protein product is CASGLHLTTVDEQFF. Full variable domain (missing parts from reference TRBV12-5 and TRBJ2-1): DARVTQTPRHKVTEMGQEVTMRCQPILGHNTVFWYRQTMMQGLELLAYFRNRAPLDDSGMPKDRFSAEMPDATLATLKIQPSEPRDSAVYFCASGLHLTTVDEQFFGPGTRLTVL.